Each of the 8 T cell receptor beta chains below was sequenced from the same sample in a study of regulatory T cells in long-lasting Graves disease. Time point: newly diagnosed GD, antithyroid drugs for less than 3 months. From RNA extracted from PBMCs, the TCR library was made. CDR3-region Arm-PCR and iRepertoire HTBI primers produced the TCR beta libraries. TCRdb reprocessed the multiplex PCR reads via MiXCR and lists one record per CDR3 protein. The sample shows under 500,000 distinct CDR3 sequences, less than 20% of them seen only once. These data were also reused for a study on T cells in Graves' hyperthyroidism and ophthalmopathy.

The sequences come from peripheral blood mononuclear cells (PBMCs), collected at new diagnosis, from a patient treated with antithyroid drugs. The receptors here all came from a woman in her twenties or thirties with Graves disease.

This clonotype was observed a few times. This chain uses TRBV27 with TRBJ1-1; D ambiguous. Germline-derived CDR1 and CDR2 are MNHEY and SMNVEV (reference sequence). This CDR3 spans 12 amino acids. V was pared by 7 bases and J by 10 bases, with 16 bases between. The CDR3 DNA sequence: TGTGCCAGCATCGGACCCGGGGTAGGAGCTTTCTTT. Translated: CASIGPGVGAFF.

This clonotype was seen only a few times. CDR3 sequence (DNA): TGTGCCAGCAGTTCTACAGGGATGGGGAATTCACCCCTCCACTTT. It yields the protein CASSSTGMGNSPLHF. The rearrangement uses TRBV27 and TRBJ1-6; the D gene is possibly TRBD1 (6 bases). This CDR3 spans 15 amino acids. Germline CDR1 MNHEY, CDR2 SMNVEV (reference sequence). V was cut by 4 bases and J by 7 bases, with 14 bases left in between.

This clonotype has ten or more counts. The genes are TRBV12-3 or TRBV12-4 and TRBJ2-3; D is uncertain. CDR3 length: 14 amino acids. V was clipped by 6 bases and J by 1 base, with 11 bases between them. CDR3 region: CASSPSRGTDTQYF. The CDR3 DNA follows: TGTGCCAGCAGCCCTTCCCGCGGCACAGATACGCAGTATTTT.

In this sample, this clonotype turned up many times. The chain is built from TRBV10-1 and TRBJ1-2; no reliable D call. The CDR3 spans 13 residues. V gave up 2 bases and J gave up 2 bases, with 6 bases separating them. In germline, CDR1 is WNHNN, CDR2 SYGVQD (reference sequence). Written as DNA, the CDR3 is TGCGCCAGCAGTGAGAGACTGAACTATGGCTACACCTTC. It specifies CASSERLNYGYTF.

This chain uses TRBV20-1 with TRBJ2-7, with D hard to call. Germline CDR1 and CDR2: DFQATT and SNEGSKA (reference sequence). The CDR3 is made up of 11 amino acids. V shed 6 bases and J shed 3 bases, with 9 bases lying between them. CDR3 in DNA: TGCAGTGCCCCCGCTCGCTACGAGCAGTACTTC. Its protein is CSAPARYEQYF.

This clonotype appeared many times. This rearrangement joins TRBV3-1 to TRBJ1-4; D remains unclear. V was clipped by 1 base and J by 4 bases, with 10 bases between them. The CDR3 has 15 residues. The germline gives CDR1 LGHDT, CDR2 YNNKEL (reference sequence). The chain's CDR3 is CASSQGNQVNEKLFF. The DNA for the CDR3 is TGTGCCAGCAGCCAAGGAAACCAGGTTAATGAAAAACTGTTTTTT. The variable domain in full, completed from reference TRBV3-1 and TRBJ1-4, reads DTAVSQTPKYLVTQMGNDKSIKCEQNLGHDTMYWYKQDSKKFLKIMFSYNNKELIINETVPNRFSPKSPDKAHLNLHINSLELGDSAVYFCASSQGNQVNEKLFFGSGTQLSVL.

In this sample, this clonotype turned up many times. The chain is built from TRBV12-3 or TRBV12-4 and TRBJ2-3; D unclear. There are 13 residues in the CDR3. V lost 2 bases, J lost 4 bases, and 7 bases lay in between. The CDR3 region has the DNA TGTGCCAGCAGTTTAACGCAGGCAGATACGCAGTATTTT. Translating it yields CASSLTQADTQYF.

This clonotype was recorded a few times. The chain carries TRBV6-4 and TRBJ2-7; possible D gene TRBD1, 5 bases. The V and J ends lost 5 bases and 6 bases respectively, with 17 bases between them. The CDR3 has 14 residues. The germline gives CDR1 MRHNA, CDR2 SNTAGT. CDR3 bases: TGTGCCAGCAGTTACAGGCTTTACGACGGCGAGCAGTACTTC. It translates to CASSYRLYDGEQYF.